The 2 T cell receptor beta chains below were found in one sample sequenced in a study of CD8+ T cells in alopecia areata. RNA was extracted and reverse transcribed into cDNA as the sequencing template. Clones were sequenced by immunoSEQ multiplex PCR, and TCRdb holds only the in-frame ones, with some missing. Of 250,000 to 350,000 clones listed, approximately 60% were seen once; the top ten hold about 0.93%. Described treatment: oral pan-JAK inhibitor, 5-10 mg twice daily. Material: CD4+ T cells sorted from blood, obtained between weeks 51 and 54, from a patient treated with tofacitinib. The origin of the receptors is a human donor with alopecia areata.

The chain is built from TRBV9 and TRBJ1-4; D is unclear. The CDR3 has 16 amino acids. Germline loops: CDR1 SGDLS, CDR2 YYNGEE. Trimming cost V 3 bases and J 2 bases, with 14 bases left between them. The CDR3 bases are TGTGCCAGCAGCGCCACCCCCTCGACCACTAATGAAAAACTGTTTTTT. It is translated as CASSATPSTTNEKLFF.

The chain's CDR3 is CSVENRGDYGYTF. The CDR3 DNA follows: TGCAGCGTTGAAAACAGGGGGGACTATGGCTACACCTTC. V usage is TRBV29-1 and J usage is TRBJ1-2; 8 bases are a match to TRBD1. V lost 2 bases, J lost 3 bases, and 2 bases stayed unmatched. The germline gives CDR1 SQVTM, CDR2 ANQGSEA. This CDR3 is built from 13 residues.